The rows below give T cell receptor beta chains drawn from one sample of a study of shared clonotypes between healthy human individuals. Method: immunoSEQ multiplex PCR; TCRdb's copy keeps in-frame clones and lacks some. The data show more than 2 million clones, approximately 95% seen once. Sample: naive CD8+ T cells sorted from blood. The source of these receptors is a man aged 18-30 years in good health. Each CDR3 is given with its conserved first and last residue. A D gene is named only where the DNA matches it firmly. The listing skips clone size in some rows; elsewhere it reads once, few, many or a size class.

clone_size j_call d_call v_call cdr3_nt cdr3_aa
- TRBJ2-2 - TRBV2 TGTGCCAGCAGTGGGTTCGGCGGGGAGCTGTTTTTT CASSGFGGELFF
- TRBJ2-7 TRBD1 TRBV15 TGTGCCACCAGCGGACGGACAGGGGTCTACGAGCAGTACTTC CATSGRTGVYEQYF
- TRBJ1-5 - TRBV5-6 TGTGCCAGCAGCTCGGGTGACGGCAATCAGCCCCAGCATTTT CASSSGDGNQPQHF
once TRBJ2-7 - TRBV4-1 TGCGCCAGCAGCCAAGGTTTGGCGGGTTCCTACGAGCAGTACTTC CASSQGLAGSYEQYF
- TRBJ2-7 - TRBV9 TGTGCCAGCAGCGTAGAGGGCATCTCCTACGAGCAGTACTTC CASSVEGISYEQYF
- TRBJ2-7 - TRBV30 TGTGCCTGGAGTTCAGGGACGGGGCTCTACGAGCAGTACTTC CAWSSGTGLYEQYF
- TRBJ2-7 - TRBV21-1 TGTGCCAGCAGCAAAGAGACAGGAACAGAGCAGTACTTC CASSKETGTEQYF
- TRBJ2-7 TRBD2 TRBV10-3 TGCTTACGGACTAGCTGCCTCGTCTTC CLRTSCLVF
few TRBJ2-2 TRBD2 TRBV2 TGTGCCAGCACTAGCGGGAGGGTCTCCCCCGGGGAGCTGTTTTTT CASTSGRVSPGELFF
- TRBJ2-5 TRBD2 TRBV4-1 TGCGCCAGCAGCCAAGTGACTAGCGGGGACCATTCCCAGTACTTC CASSQVTSGDHSQYF
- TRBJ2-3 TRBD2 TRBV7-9 TGTGCCAGCAGCTTAAATCTAGCGGGCGGGCGAGATACGCAGTATTTT CASSLNLAGGRDTQYF
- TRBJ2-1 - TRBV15 TGTGCCACCAGCAGAGATGGGCGAGGGCCGGGGAATGAGCAGTTCTTC CATSRDGRGPGNEQFF
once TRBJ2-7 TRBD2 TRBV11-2 TGTGCCAGCAGCCCCGGGGGGGCAGGGGAGAACGAGCAGTACTTC CASSPGGAGENEQYF
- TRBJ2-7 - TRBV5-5 TGTGCCAGCAGCTTGGGCTTCGACGAGCAGTACTTC CASSLGFDEQYF
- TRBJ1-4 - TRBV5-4 TGTGCCAGCAGCACGACTGACAGGAACTATAATGAAAAACTGTTTTTT CASSTTDRNYNEKLFF
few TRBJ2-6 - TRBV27 TGTGCCAGCACCGACTCTGGGGCCAACGTCCTGACTTTC CASTDSGANVLTF
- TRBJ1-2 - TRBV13 TGTGCCAGCAGCCTTGGGGCCCTAGCTAACTATGGCTACACCTTC CASSLGALANYGYTF
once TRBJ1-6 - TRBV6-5 TGTGCCAGCAGTTACGGATCAAATTCACCCCTCCACTTT CASSYGSNSPLHF
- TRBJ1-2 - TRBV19 TGTGCCAGTAGTATACCCGGGACAACTGACTATGGCTACACCTTC CASSIPGTTDYGYTF
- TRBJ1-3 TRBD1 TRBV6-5 TGTGCCAGCAGTTACTCGGGACAGGTTGGAAACACCATATATTTT CASSYSGQVGNTIYF
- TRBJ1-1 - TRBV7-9 TGTGCCAGCAGCGCCCCCCTCGGAGCTGAAGCTTTCTTT CASSAPLGAEAFF
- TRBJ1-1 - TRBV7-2 TGTGCCAGCAGCTTATCAGGGTGGGGCACTGAAGCTTTCTTT CASSLSGWGTEAFF
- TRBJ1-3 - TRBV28 TGTGCCAGCACGGACAACTCTGGAAACACCATATATTTT CASTDNSGNTIYF
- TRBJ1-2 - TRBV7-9 TGTGCCAGCAGCTTAGAAGGGACCGAAGCTAACTATGGCTACACCTTC CASSLEGTEANYGYTF
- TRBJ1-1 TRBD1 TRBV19 TGTGCCAGTAGTCCTCGGGACAGGGGAAACACTGAAGCTTTCTTT CASSPRDRGNTEAFF
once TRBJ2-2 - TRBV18 TGTGCCAGCTCACCAATCCAGATAGATCTGAACACCGGGGAGCTGTTTTTT CASSPIQIDLNTGELFF
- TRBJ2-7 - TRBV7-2 TGTGCCAGCAGGCATACAGGGACCTACGAGCAGTACTTC CASRHTGTYEQYF
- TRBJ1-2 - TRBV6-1 TGTGCCAGCAGTGAACAGGGGACCTACTATGGCTACACCTTC CASSEQGTYYGYTF
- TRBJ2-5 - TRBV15 TGTGCCACCAGCCAAGAACTACAAGAGACCCAGTACTTC CATSQELQETQYF
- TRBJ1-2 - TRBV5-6 TGTGCCAGCAGCTTGTTCTGGCAGGAAAATGGCTACACCTTC CASSLFWQENGYTF
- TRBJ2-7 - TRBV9 TGTGCCAGCAGCGCGGGGGCCGGATCCTACGAGCAGTACTTC CASSAGAGSYEQYF
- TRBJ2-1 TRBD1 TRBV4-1 TGCGCCAGCAGCCATCCTCCCGGGACAGAGATCTACAATGAGCAGTTCTTC CASSHPPGTEIYNEQFF
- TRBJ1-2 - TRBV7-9 TGTGCCAGCAGCGGAGAGGGTTTAATTTCTTATGGCTACACCTTC CASSGEGLISYGYTF
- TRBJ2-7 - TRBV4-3 TGCGCCAGCAGCCAAATCTTGAAGGGGAACGAGCAGTACTTC CASSQILKGNEQYF
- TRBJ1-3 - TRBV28 TGTGCCAGCAGTTTATCGGGCAGGGATCGGGGAAACACCATATATTTT CASSLSGRDRGNTIYF
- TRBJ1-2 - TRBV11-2 TGTGCCAGCAGCTTAGACCCCACCGGCCTCTATGGCTACACCTTC CASSLDPTGLYGYTF
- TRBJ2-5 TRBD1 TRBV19 TGTGCCAGTAGTATTACAGGGGAGGAGACCCAGTACTTC CASSITGEETQYF
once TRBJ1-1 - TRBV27 TGTGCCAGCAGTTTATCGGTCGGGGGCACTGAAGCTTTCTTT CASSLSVGGTEAFF
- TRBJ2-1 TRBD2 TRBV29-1 TGCAGCGTTGTTCTAGCGGTCTACAATGAGCAGTTCTTC CSVVLAVYNEQFF
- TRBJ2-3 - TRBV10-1 TGCGCCAGCAGTGAGCTGGGAACAGATACGCAGTATTTT CASSELGTDTQYF
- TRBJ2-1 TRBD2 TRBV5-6 TGTGCCAGCAGCATTCAGAGCGGGGGGGCCTACAATGAGCAGTTCTTC CASSIQSGGAYNEQFF
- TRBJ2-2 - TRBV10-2 TGCGCCAGCAGTGACCAGGGCGGCACCGGGGAGCTGTTTTTT CASSDQGGTGELFF
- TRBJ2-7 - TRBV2 TGTGCCAGCAGTGAAGGGGCGGGGAACGAGCAGTACTTC CASSEGAGNEQYF
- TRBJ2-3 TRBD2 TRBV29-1 TGCAGCGTTGATCCGGGAGGGGGTGATACGCAGTATTTT CSVDPGGGDTQYF